The sequence of this T cell receptor beta chain was determined in a study of blood T cell repertoires in COVID-19. This CDR3 contains 14 residues. The V segment lost 8 bases and the J segment 5 bases; nucleotides outside the gene matches: 8. Per germline, CDR1 LGHDT and CDR2 YNNKEL (reference sequence). Profiled with immunoSEQ multiplex PCR; TCRdb holds only in-frame clones, not every one. The repertoire holds around 400,000 clones, with around 86% as singletons. The chain combines TRBV3-1 (or the pseudogene TRBV3-2) with TRBJ2-1; 8 bases fit TRBD2. This clonotype was sampled from a woman aged 45-60 years who had recovered from COVID-19. Sequenced input: PBMCs or T cells enriched from blood (not recorded which). The CDR3 sequence: CASCTGRGDNEQFF. CDR3 bases: TGTGCCAGCTGTACAGGGCGGGGGGACAATGAGCAGTTCTTC.